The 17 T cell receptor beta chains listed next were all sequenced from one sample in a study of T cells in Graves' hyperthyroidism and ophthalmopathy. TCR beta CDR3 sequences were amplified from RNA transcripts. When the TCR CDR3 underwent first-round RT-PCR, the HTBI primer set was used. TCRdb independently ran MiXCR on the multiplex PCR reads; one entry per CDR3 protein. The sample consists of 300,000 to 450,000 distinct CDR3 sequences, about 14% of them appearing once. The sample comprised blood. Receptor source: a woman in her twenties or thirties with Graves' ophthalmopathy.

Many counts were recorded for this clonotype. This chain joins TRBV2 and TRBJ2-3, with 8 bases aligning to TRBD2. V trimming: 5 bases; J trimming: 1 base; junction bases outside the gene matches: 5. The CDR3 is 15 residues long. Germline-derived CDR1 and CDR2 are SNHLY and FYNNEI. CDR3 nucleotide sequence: TGTGCCAGCAGTTTCGGTAGCGGGGGCACAGATACGCAGTATTTT. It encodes CASSFGSGGTDTQYF.

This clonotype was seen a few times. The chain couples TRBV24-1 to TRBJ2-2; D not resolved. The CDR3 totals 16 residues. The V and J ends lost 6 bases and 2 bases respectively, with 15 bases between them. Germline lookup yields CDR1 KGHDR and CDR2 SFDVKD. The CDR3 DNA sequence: TGTGCCACCAGTCCCCTTGGTGGCGGAAACACCGGGGAGCTGTTTTTT. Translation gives CATSPLGGGNTGELFF.

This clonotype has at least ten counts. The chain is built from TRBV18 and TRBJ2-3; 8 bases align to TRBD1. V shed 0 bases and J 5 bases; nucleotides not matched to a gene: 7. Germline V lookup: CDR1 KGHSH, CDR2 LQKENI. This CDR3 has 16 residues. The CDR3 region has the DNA TGTGCCAGCTCACCACCGACAGGGGCGAGGGGAGATACGCAGTATTTT. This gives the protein CASSPPTGARGDTQYF. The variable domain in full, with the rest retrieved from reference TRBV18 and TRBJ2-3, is NAGVMQNPRHLVRRRGQEARLRCSPMKGHSHVYWYRQLPEEGLKFMVYLQKENIIDESGMPKERFSAEFPKEGPSILRIQQVVRGDSAAYFCASSPPTGARGDTQYFGPGTRLTVL.

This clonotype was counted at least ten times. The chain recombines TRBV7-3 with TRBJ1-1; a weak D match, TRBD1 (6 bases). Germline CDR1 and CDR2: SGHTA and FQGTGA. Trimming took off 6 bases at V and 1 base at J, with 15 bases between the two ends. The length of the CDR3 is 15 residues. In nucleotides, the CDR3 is TGTGCCAGCAGAAGGGGGGCCTCGGAGAACACTGAAGCTTTCTTT. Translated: CASRRGASENTEAFF. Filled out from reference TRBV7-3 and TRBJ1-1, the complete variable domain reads GAGVSQTPSNKVTEKGKYVELRCDPISGHTALYWYRQSLGQGPEFLIYFQGTGAADDSGLPNDRFFAVRPEGSVSTLKIQRTERGDSAVYLCASRRGASENTEAFFGQGTRLTVV.

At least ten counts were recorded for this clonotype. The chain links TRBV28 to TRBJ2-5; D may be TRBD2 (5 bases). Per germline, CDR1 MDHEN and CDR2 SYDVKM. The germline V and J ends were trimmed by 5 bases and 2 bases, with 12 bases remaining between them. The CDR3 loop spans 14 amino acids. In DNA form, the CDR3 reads TGTGCCAGCAGTCCTAGCACCCGACAAGAGACCCAGTACTTC. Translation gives CASSPSTRQETQYF. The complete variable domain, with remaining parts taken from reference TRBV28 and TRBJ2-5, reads DVKVTQSSRYLVKRTGEKVFLECVQDMDHENMFWYRQDPGLGLRLIYFSYDVKMKEKGDIPEGYSVSREKKERFSLILESASTNQTSMYLCASSPSTRQETQYFGPGTRLLVL.

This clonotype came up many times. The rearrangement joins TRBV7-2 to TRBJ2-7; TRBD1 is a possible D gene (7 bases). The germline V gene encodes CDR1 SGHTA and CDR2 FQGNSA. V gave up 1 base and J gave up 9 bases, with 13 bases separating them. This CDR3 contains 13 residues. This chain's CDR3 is CASSLERQGGQYF. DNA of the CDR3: TGTGCCAGCAGCTTAGAGCGACAGGGAGGGCAGTACTTC.

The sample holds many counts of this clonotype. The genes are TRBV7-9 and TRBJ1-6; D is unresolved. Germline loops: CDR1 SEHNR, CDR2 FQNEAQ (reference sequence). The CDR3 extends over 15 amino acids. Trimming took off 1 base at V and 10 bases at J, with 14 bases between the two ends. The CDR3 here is CASSLGARSESPLHF. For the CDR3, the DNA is TGTGCCAGCAGCTTAGGCGCCCGTTCTGAGTCACCCCTCCACTTT. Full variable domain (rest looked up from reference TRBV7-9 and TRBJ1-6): DTGVSQNPRHKITKRGQNVTFRCDPISEHNRLYWYRQTLGQGPEFLTYFQNEAQLEKSRLLSDRFSAERPKGSFSTLEIQRTEQGDSAMYLCASSLGARSESPLHFGNGTRLTVT.

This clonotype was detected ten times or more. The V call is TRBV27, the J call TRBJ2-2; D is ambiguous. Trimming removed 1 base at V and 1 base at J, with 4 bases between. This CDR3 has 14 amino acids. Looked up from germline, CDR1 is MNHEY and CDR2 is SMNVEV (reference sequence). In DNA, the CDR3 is TGTGCCAGCAGTTTATACAGGAACACCGGGGAGCTGTTTTTT. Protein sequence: CASSLYRNTGELFF.

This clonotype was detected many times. CDR3: CASSPAPGLAGLETQYF. CDR3 in DNA: TGTGCCAGCAGCCCTGCCCCGGGACTAGCGGGGCTAGAGACCCAGTACTTC. The chain joins TRBV7-2 to TRBJ2-5, with 13 positions matching TRBD2. There are 17 residues in the CDR3. Germline V lookup: CDR1 SGHTA, CDR2 FQGNSA. V was pared by 5 bases and J by 4 bases, with 10 bases of the junction left unmatched.

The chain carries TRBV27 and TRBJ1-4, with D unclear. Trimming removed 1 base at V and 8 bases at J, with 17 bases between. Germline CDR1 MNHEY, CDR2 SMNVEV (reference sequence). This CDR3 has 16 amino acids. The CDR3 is CASSLYPPMRGEKLFF. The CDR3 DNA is TGTGCCAGCAGTTTATATCCCCCCATGAGAGGCGAAAAACTGTTTTTT.

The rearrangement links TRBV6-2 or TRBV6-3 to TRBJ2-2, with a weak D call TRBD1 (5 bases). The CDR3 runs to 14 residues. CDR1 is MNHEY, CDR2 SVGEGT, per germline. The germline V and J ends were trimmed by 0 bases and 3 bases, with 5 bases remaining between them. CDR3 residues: CASSYSGDTGELFF. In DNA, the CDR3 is TGTGCCAGCAGTTACTCAGGGGACACCGGGGAGCTGTTTTTT.

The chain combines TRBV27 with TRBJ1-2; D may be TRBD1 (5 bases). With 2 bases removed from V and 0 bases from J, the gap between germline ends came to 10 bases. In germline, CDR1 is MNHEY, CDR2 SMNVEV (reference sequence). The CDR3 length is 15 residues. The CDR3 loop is CASSLHRKPNYGYTF. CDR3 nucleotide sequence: TGTGCCAGCAGTTTACACAGGAAACCTAACTATGGCTACACCTTC.

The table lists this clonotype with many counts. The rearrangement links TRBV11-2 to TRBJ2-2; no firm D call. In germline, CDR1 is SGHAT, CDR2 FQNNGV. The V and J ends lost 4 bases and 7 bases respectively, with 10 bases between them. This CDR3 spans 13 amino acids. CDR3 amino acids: CASSWLAGGELFF. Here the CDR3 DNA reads TGTGCCAGCAGCTGGCTCGCAGGCGGGGAGCTGTTTTTT.

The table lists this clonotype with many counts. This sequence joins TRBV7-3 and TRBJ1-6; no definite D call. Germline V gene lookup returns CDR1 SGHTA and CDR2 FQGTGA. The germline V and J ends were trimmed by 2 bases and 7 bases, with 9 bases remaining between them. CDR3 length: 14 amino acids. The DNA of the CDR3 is TGTGCCAGCAGCTTACTATCCCCGAATTCACCCCTCCACTTT. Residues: CASSLLSPNSPLHF.

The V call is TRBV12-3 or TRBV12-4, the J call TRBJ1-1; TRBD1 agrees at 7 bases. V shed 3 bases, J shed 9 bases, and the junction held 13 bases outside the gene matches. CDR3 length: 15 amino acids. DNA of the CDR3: TGTGCCAGCAGTTTTTCAGGGGGTGGAAGTGATAAAGCTTTCTTT. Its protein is CASSFSGGGSDKAFF.

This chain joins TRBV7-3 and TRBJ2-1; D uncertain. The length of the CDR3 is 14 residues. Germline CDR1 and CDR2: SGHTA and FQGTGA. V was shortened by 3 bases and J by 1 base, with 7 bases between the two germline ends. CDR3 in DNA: TGTGCCAGCAGCTTTGCCCCTTCCTACAATGAGCAGTTCTTC. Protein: CASSFAPSYNEQFF.

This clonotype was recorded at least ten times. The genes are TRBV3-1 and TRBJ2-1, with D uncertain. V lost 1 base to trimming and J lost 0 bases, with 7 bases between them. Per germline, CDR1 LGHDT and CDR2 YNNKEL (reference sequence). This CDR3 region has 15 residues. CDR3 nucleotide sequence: TGTGCCAGCAGCCAAGCTCCGAGCTCCTACAATGAGCAGTTCTTC. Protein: CASSQAPSSYNEQFF.